The clone carrying this T cell receptor (beta chain) has ten or more counts. What it binds is unknown. Trimming pared 2 bases from V and 3 bases from J, leaving 11 bases between. Germline-derived CDR1 and CDR2 are SGHRS and YFSETQ. The CDR3 is 14 residues long. In TCRdb, the 5' RACE reads were re-called with MiXCR into one record per CDR3 protein. Of 25,000 to 40,000 distinct CDR3 sequences listed, about 24% were seen once; the top ten hold more than 3.5%. General study findings and limits: The TCR gene usage of tumor memory CD4+ T cells clustered together with blood and lymph node memory CD4+ cells and with lymph node naive CD4+ cells.

Specimen: memory CD4+ T cells sorted from blood. The subset was: memory CD4+ T cells, CD4+CD45RO+CD25-. This receptor was obtained from a female donor with breast cancer. The chain recombines TRBV5-1 with TRBJ1-1; a weak D match, TRBD1 (6 bases). DNA of the CDR3: TGCGCCAGCAGCTTACAGGGCCAGGACACTGAAGCTTTCTTT. Encoded protein: CASSLQGQDTEAFF.